This TCR beta chain was obtained from a study of T-cell reconstitution after alpha-beta-depleted transplantation in children. Unmatched junction bases numbered 10, after V lost 3 bases and J lost 1 base. This CDR3 region has 18 residues. Preparation of the TCRbeta library used unique molecular identifiers. TCRdb processed the PCR reads anew with MiXCR; each CDR3 protein has one entry. The data hold 170,000 or so distinct CDR3 sequences, with over 5.5% observed a single time. The sequence derives from a human donor who donated a stem cell graft to a child with Wiskott-Aldrich syndrome. The V call is TRBV12-3 or TRBV12-4, the J call TRBJ2-2, with TRBD1 identical over 8 bases. The specimen was PBMCs from the stem cell graft donor, collected from the stem cell graft. CDR3 in amino acids: CASSFRFLGQGNTGELFF. The CDR3 region has the DNA TGTGCCAGCAGTTTCCGTTTTCTAGGACAGGGGAACACCGGGGAGCTGTTTTTT.